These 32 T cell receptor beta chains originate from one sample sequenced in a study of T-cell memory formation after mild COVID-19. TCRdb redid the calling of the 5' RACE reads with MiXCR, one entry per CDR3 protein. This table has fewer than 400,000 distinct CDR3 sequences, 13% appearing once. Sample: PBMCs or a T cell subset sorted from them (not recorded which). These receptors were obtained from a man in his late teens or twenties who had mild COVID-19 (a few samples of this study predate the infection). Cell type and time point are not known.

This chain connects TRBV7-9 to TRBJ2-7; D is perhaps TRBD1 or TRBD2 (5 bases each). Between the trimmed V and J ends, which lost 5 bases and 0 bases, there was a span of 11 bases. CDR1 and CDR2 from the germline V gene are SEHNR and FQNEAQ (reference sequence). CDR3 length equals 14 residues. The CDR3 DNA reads TGTGCCAGCAGCAGACCCGGGACCTCCTACGAGCAGTACTTC. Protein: CASSRPGTSYEQYF.

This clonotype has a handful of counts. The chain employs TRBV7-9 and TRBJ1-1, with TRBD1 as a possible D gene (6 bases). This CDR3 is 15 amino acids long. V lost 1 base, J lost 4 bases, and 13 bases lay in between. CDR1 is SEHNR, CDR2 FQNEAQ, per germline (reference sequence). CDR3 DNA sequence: TGTGCCAGCAGCTTAGTGGGGGGCGGTAGCACTGAAGCTTTCTTT. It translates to CASSLVGGGSTEAFF.

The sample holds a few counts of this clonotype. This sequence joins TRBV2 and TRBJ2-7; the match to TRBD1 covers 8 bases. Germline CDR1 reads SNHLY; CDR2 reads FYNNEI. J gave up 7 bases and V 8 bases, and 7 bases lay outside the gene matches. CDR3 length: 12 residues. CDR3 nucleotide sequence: TGTGCCAGCCTCCGGACAGGGAAAGAGCAGTACGTC. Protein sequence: CASLRTGKEQYV.

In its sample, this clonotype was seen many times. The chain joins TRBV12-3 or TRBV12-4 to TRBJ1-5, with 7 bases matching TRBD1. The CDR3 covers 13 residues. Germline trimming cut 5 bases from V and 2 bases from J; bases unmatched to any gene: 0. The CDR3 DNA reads TGTGCCAGCAGTACAGGGGGCAATCAGCCCCAGCATTTT. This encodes CASSTGGNQPQHF.

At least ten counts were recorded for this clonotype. The DNA of the CDR3 is TGTGCCAGCTCACCACGGACAGGGGGCTATGGCTACACCTTC. Encoded protein: CASSPRTGGYGYTF. V is TRBV18 and J is TRBJ1-2, with 10 bases lining up with TRBD1. Per the germline V gene, CDR1 is KGHSH and CDR2 is LQKENI. The junction had 0 bases not matched to a gene; V was cut back by 1 base and J by 4 bases. The CDR3 contains 14 residues.

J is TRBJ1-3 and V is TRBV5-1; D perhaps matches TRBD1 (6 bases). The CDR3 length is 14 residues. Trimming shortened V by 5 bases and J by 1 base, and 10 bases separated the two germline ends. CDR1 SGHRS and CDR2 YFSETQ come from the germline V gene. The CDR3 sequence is CASRSGTSGNTIYF. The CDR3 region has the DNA TGCGCCAGCAGATCCGGGACATCTGGAAACACCATATATTTT.

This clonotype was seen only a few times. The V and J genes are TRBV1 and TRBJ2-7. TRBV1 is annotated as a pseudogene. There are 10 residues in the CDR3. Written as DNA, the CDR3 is TGCACCAGCACCACCTACGAGCAGTACGTC. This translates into CTSTTYEQYV.

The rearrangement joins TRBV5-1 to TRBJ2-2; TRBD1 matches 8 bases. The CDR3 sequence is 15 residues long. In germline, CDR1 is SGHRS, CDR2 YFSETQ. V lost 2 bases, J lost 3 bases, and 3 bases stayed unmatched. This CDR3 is CASSLWTGYTGELFF. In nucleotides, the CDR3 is TGCGCCAGCAGCTTATGGACAGGGTACACCGGGGAGCTGTTTTTT.

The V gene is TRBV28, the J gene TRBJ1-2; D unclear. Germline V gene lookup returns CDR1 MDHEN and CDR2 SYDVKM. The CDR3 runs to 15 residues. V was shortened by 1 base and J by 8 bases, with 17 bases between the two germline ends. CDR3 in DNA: TGTGCCAGCAGTTTATTCAGCGGGGTCCTTGGGGGCTACACCTTC. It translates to CASSLFSGVLGGYTF.

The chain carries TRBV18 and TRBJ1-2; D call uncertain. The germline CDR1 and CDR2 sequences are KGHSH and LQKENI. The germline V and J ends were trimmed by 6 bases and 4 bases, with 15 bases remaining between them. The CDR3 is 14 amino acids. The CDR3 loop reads CASSPDGSLYGYTF. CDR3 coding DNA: TGTGCCAGCTCGCCCGACGGCAGCCTCTATGGCTACACCTTC.

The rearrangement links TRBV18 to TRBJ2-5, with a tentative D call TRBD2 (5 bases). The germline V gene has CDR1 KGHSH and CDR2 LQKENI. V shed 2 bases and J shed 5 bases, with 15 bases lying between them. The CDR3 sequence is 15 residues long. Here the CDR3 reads CASSPILARGETQYF. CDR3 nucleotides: TGTGCCAGCTCACCAATCCTGGCAAGAGGGGAGACCCAGTACTTC.

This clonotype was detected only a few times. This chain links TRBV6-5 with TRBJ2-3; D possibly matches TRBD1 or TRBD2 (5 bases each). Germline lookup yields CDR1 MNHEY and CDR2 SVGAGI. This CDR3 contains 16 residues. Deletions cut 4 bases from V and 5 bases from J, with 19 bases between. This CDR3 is CASSSGRRVPRDTQYF. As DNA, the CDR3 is TGTGCCAGCAGTTCGGGACGTCGGGTACCGAGAGATACGCAGTATTTT.

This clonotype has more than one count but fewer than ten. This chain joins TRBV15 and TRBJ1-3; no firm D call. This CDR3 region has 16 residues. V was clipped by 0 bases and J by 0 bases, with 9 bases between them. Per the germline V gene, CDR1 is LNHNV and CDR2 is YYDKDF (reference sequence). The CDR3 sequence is CATSRDRAASGNTIYF. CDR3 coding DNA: TGTGCCACCAGCAGAGATCGGGCGGCCTCTGGAAACACCATATATTTT.

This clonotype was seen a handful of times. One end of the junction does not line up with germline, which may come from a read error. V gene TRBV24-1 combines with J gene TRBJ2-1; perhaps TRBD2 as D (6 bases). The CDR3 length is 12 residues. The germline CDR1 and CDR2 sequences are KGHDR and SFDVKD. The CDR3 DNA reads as TGTGCCACCAGTGATTTCCGGGGGTTGGCGGTCTTC. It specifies CATSDFRGLAVF.

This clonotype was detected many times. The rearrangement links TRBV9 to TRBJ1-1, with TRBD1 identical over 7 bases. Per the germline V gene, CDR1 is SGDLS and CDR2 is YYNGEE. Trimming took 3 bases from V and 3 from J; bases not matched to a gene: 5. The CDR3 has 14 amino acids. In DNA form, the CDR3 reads TGTGCCAGCAGCGCCCAGGGGGATGACACTGAAGCTTTCTTT. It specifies CASSAQGDDTEAFF.

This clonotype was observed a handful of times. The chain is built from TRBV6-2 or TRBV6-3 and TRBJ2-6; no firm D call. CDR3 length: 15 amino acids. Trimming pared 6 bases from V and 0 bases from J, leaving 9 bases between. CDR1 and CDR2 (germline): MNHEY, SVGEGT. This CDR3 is CASRDGSSGANVLTF. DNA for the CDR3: TGTGCCAGCAGGGACGGAAGCTCTGGGGCCAACGTCCTGACTTTC.

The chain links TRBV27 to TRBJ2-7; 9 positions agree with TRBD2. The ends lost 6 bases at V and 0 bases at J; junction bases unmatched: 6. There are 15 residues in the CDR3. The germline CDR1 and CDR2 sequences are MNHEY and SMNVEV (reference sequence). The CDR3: CASSRIAGVSYEQYF. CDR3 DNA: TGTGCCAGCAGCCGGATAGCGGGGGTCTCCTACGAGCAGTACTTC.

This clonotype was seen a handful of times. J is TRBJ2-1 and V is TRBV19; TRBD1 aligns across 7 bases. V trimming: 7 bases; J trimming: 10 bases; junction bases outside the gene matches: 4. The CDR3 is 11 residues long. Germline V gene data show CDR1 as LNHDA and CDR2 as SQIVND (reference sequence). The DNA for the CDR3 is TGTGCCAGTAAACAGGGGCCGGAGCAGTTCTTC. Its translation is CASKQGPEQFF.

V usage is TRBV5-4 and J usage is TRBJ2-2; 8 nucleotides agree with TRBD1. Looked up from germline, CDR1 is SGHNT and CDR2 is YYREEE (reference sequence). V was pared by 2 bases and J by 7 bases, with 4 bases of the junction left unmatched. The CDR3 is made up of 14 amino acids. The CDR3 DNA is TGTGCCAGCAGCTTCGGACAGGGTGTCGGGGAGCTGTTTTTT. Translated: CASSFGQGVGELFF.

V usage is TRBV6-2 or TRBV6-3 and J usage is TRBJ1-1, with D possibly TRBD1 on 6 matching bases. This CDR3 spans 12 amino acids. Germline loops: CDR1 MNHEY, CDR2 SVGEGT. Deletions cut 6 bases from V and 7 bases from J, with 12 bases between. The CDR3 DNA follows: TGTGCCAGCAGCCGAGGACAGCTTGAAGCTTTCTTT. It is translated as CASSRGQLEAFF.

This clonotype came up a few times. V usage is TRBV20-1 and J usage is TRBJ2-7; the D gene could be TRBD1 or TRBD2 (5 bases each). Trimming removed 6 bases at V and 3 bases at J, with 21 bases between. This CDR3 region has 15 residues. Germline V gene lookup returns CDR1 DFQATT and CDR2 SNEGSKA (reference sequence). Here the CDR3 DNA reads TGCAGTGCGGGGGACGGTGACGGGGTGGACTACGAGCAGTACGTC. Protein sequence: CSAGDGDGVDYEQYV.

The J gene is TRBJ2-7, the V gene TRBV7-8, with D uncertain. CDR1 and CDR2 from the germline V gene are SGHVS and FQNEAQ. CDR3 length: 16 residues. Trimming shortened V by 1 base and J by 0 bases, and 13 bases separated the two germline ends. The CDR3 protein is CASSLGGGKSSYEQYF. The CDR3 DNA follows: TGTGCCAGCAGCTTAGGAGGTGGGAAGAGCTCCTACGAGCAGTACTTC.

The DNA for the CDR3 is TGCGCCAGCAGCTTGCAGGTCGGCGGGTACGAGCAGTACTTC. This gives the protein CASSLQVGGYEQYF. The rearrangement uses TRBV5-1 and TRBJ2-7, with D perhaps matching TRBD2 (5 bases). V lost 1 base and J 4 bases, leaving 12 bases between the germline ends. Germline loops: CDR1 SGHRS, CDR2 YFSETQ. There are 14 residues in the CDR3. Drawing the rest from reference TRBV5-1 and TRBJ2-7, the complete variable domain is KAGVTQTPRYLIKTRGQQVTLSCSPISGHRSVSWYQQTPGQGLQFLFEYFSETQRNKGNFPGRFSGRQFSNSRSEMNVSTLELGDSALYLCASSLQVGGYEQYFGPGTRLTVT.

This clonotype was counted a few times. CDR3: CASSWRAANYGYTF. CDR3 nucleotides: TGTGCCAGCAGTTGGAGGGCCGCTAACTATGGCTACACCTTC. The chain joins TRBV6-5 to TRBJ1-2, with D unclear. V lost 4 bases to trimming and J lost 0 bases, with 9 bases between them. The CDR3 is 14 residues long. Per the germline V gene, CDR1 is MNHEY and CDR2 is SVGAGI.

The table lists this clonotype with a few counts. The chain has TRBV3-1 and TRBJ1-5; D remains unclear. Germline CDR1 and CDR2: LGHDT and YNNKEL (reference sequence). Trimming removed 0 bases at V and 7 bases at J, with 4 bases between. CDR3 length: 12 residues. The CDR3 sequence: CASSQDSQPQHF. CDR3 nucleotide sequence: TGTGCCAGCAGCCAAGACTCACAGCCCCAGCATTTT. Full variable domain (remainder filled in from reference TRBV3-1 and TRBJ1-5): DTAVSQTPKYLVTQMGNDKSIKCEQNLGHDTMYWYKQDSKKFLKIMFSYNNKELIINETVPNRFSPKSPDKAHLNLHINSLELGDSAVYFCASSQDSQPQHFGDGTRLSIL.

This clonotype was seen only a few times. The chain's CDR3 is CASSAPNSNQPQHF. The CDR3 coding sequence is TGTGCCAGCAGCGCCCCAAACAGCAATCAGCCCCAGCATTTT. This chain links TRBV2 with TRBJ1-5, with unresolved D. The CDR3 is made up of 14 amino acids. V lost 6 bases and J 1 base, leaving 10 bases between the germline ends. Germline V lookup: CDR1 SNHLY, CDR2 FYNNEI.

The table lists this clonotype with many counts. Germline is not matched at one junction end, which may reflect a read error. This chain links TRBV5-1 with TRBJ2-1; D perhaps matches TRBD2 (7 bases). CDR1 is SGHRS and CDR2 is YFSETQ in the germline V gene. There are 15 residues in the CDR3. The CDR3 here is CASSLGGGPYNEQFF. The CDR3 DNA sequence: TGTGCCAGCAGCTTAGGGGGGGGGCCCTACAATGAGCAGTTCTTC.

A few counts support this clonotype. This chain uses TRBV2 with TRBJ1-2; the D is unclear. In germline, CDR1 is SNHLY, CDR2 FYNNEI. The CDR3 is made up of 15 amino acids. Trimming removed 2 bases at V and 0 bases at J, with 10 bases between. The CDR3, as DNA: TGTGCCAGCAGTGAAAATGCCGGGACTAACTATGGCTACACCTTC. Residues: CASSENAGTNYGYTF. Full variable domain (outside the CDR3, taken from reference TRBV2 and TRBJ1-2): EPEVTQTPSHQVTQMGQEVILRCVPISNHLYFYWYRQILGQKVEFLVSFYNNEISEKSEIFDDQFSVERPDGSNFTLKIRSTKLEDSAMYFCASSENAGTNYGYTFGSGTRLTVV.

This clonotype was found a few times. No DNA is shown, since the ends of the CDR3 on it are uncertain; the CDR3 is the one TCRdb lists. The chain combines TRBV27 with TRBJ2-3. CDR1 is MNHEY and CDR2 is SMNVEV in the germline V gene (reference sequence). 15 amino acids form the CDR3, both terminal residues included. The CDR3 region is CASSLVALGMDTQYF.

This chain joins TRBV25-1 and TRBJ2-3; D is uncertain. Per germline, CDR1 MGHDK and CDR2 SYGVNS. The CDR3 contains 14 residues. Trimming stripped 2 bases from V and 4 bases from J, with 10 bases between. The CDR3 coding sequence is TGTGCCAGCAGTGAAGCCAGCGCTTCAGATACGCAGTATTTT. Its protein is CASSEASASDTQYF.

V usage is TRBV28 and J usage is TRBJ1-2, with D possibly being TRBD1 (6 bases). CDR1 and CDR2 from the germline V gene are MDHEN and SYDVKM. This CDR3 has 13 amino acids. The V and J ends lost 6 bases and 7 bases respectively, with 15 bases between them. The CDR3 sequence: CASRTPEQGGYTF. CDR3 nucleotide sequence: TGTGCCAGCAGAACCCCAGAACAGGGTGGCTACACCTTC.

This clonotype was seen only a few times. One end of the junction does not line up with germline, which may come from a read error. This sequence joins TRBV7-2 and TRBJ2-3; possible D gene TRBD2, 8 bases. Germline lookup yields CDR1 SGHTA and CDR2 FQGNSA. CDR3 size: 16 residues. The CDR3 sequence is CASSKERGMGTDTQCF. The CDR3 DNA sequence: TGTGCCAGCAGCAAAGAGCGGGGGATGGGGACAGATACGCAGTGTTTT.